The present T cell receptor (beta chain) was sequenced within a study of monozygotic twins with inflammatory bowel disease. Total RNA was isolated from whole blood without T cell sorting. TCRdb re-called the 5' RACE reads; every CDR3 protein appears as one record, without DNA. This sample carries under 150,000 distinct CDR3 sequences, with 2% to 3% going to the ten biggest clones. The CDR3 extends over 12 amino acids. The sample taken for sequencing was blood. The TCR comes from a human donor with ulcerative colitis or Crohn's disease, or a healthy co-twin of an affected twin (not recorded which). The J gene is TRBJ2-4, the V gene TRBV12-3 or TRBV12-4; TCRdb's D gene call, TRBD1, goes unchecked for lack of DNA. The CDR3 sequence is CASSMTENIQNF.